The 22 T cell receptor beta chains below come from one sample, sequenced in a study of T cell responses to AZD1222 COVID-19 vaccine. The table came from immunoSEQ multiplex PCR; TCRdb's copy has only in-frame clones and leaves some out. The table records about 140,000 clones, 92% of them present only once. The sample was peripheral blood, taken 28 days after the second AZD1222 dose. The origin of the receptors is an adult who received the AZD1222 COVID-19 vaccine.

The J gene is TRBJ1-1, the V gene TRBV9, with 8 bases aligning to TRBD1. The CDR3 is 15 amino acids. The germline CDR1 and CDR2 sequences are SGDLS and YYNGEE. Trimming cost V 4 bases and J 1 base; bases outside gene matches: 6. The DNA of the CDR3 is TGTGCCAGCAGCCCAACAGGGGGATGGAACACTGAAGCTTTCTTT. As protein: CASSPTGGWNTEAFF.

The rearrangement uses TRBV9 and TRBJ2-1, with 14 bases that match TRBD2. This CDR3 spans 16 amino acids. With V trimmed by 3 bases and J by 6 bases, 5 bases remained unmatched. CDR1 SGDLS and CDR2 YYNGEE come from the germline V gene. The CDR3 DNA sequence: TGTGCCAGCAGCGCCCCCGGGACTAGCGGGAGCAATGAGCAGTTCTTC. It specifies CASSAPGTSGSNEQFF.

V and J are TRBV10-3 and TRBJ1-1; D uncertain. Germline CDR1 is ENHRY and CDR2 is SYGVKD. The CDR3 has 15 residues. Trimming stripped 10 bases from V and 0 bases from J, with 18 bases between. The CDR3 nucleotides are TGTGCCACGAAACCCCCCCCAGCGCTGAACACTGAAGCTTTCTTT. Its protein product is CATKPPPALNTEAFF.

The V call is TRBV6-2 or TRBV6-3, the J call TRBJ2-7; 11 nucleotides agree with TRBD1. The V segment lost 5 bases and the J segment 3 bases; nucleotides outside the gene matches: 3. Germline V gene sequence: CDR1 MNHEY, CDR2 SVGEGT. CDR3 length: 14 amino acids. The CDR3 coding sequence is TGTGCCAGCAGTCGCGGGACAGGGGGCTACGAGCAGTACTTC. This gives the protein CASSRGTGGYEQYF.

The chain employs TRBV13 and TRBJ1-3; D uncertain. V was pared by 1 base and J by 4 bases, with 11 bases between. The CDR3 spans 15 residues. CDR1 and CDR2 from the germline V gene are PRHDT and FYEKMQ (reference sequence). The CDR3 DNA reads as TGTGCCAGCAGCTTAGAAGAGGTCTTCGGAAACACCATATATTTT. Its translation is CASSLEEVFGNTIYF.

This chain connects TRBV6-5 to TRBJ2-3, with D uncertain. CDR1 is MNHEY, CDR2 SVGAGI, per germline. Between the trimmed V and J ends, which lost 5 bases and 5 bases, there was a span of 11 bases. The CDR3 is 13 amino acids. In DNA form, the CDR3 reads TGTGCCAGCAGTCGCGTGCTTCGAGATACGCAGTATTTT. This encodes CASSRVLRDTQYF.

CDR3: CASSWGQAYEQYF. The CDR3 region has the DNA TGTGCCAGCAGTTGGGGACAAGCCTACGAGCAGTACTTC. V usage is TRBV2 and J usage is TRBJ2-7, with D possibly being TRBD1 (6 bases). The CDR3 is made up of 13 amino acids. The V end lost 5 bases, the J end lost 2 bases, and 10 bases lay between the germline ends. Germline V gives CDR1 SNHLY, CDR2 FYNNEI.

The V and J genes are TRBV2 and TRBJ1-6; possible D gene TRBD1, 5 bases. Germline V gene sequence: CDR1 SNHLY, CDR2 FYNNEI. The CDR3 contains 12 residues. V lost 5 bases to trimming and J lost 18 bases, with 17 bases between them. In DNA form, the CDR3 reads TGTGCCAGCAGTTACGCGACAGCCGTCCACCACTTT. Translating gives CASSYATAVHHF.

Written as DNA, the CDR3 is TGCGCCAGCAGCTTAACACTAGCGGGAGGTACAATTCAATTTACCCAGTACTTC. This sequence encodes CASSLTLAGGTIQFTQYF. V gene TRBV5-1 combines with J gene TRBJ2-5; 12 bases line up with TRBD2. After removal of 2 bases from V and 8 bases from J, the junction contained 16 bases not matched to a gene. Germline V gene sequence: CDR1 SGHRS, CDR2 YFSETQ. There are 18 residues in the CDR3.

The J gene is TRBJ2-6, the V gene TRBV19; D remains unclear. The CDR3 sequence is 16 residues long. V was shortened by 3 bases and J by 0 bases, with 9 bases between the two germline ends. Germline CDR1 reads LNHDA; CDR2 reads SQIVND (reference sequence). This CDR3 reads CASSMSWDSGANVLTF. The CDR3, as DNA: TGTGCCAGTAGTATGAGTTGGGACTCTGGGGCCAACGTCCTGACTTTC. Full variable domain (outside the CDR3, taken from reference TRBV19 and TRBJ2-6): DGGITQSPKYLFRKEGQNVTLSCEQNLNHDAMYWYRQDPGQGLRLIYYSQIVNDFQKGDIAEGYSVSREKKESFPLTVTSAQKNPTAFYLCASSMSWDSGANVLTFGAGSRLTVL.

The V call is TRBV6-5, the J call TRBJ1-2; 10 bases line up with TRBD1. This CDR3 comprises 14 residues. Germline-derived CDR1 and CDR2 are MNHEY and SVGAGI. With V trimmed by 6 bases and J by 4 bases, 5 bases remained unmatched. The CDR3 sequence: CASRPTGGGYGYTF. Here the CDR3 DNA reads TGTGCCAGCAGACCGACAGGGGGCGGCTATGGCTACACCTTC.

The chain carries TRBV6-1 and TRBJ2-3, with D possibly matching TRBD1 (5 bases). Germline CDR1 reads MNHNS; CDR2 reads SASEGT. Trimming took off 2 bases at V and 3 bases at J, with 12 bases between the two ends. The CDR3 totals 15 residues. The chain's CDR3 is CASSERQGWTDTQYF. In DNA form, the CDR3 reads TGTGCCAGCAGTGAAAGGCAGGGATGGACAGATACGCAGTATTTT.

This clone was seen a few times. V usage is TRBV24-1 and J usage is TRBJ2-7, with D unresolved. The germline V gene has CDR1 KGHDR and CDR2 SFDVKD. The CDR3 runs 14 residues. Trimming stripped 2 bases from V and 0 bases from J, with 7 bases between. This chain's CDR3 is CATSDSRSSYEQYF. CDR3 nucleotide sequence: TGTGCCACCAGTGATTCCCGGAGCTCCTACGAGCAGTACTTC.

The chain links TRBV10-3 to TRBJ1-3; D is unresolved. This CDR3 has 15 residues. The germline V and J ends were trimmed by 7 bases and 1 base, with 14 bases remaining between them. The V gene's germline CDR1 is ENHRY and CDR2 SYGVKD. The CDR3 sequence is CAITTTPRSGNTIYF. The DNA of the CDR3 is TGTGCCATCACCACGACGCCCCGTTCTGGAAACACCATATATTTT.

V is TRBV6-2 or TRBV6-3 and J is TRBJ1-2; D is uncertain. Per germline, CDR1 MNHEY and CDR2 SVGEGT. The CDR3 covers 12 residues. Deletions cut 6 bases from V and 0 bases from J, with 5 bases between. For the CDR3, the DNA is TGTGCCAGCAGCCAGACTAACTATGGCTACACCTTC. It yields the protein CASSQTNYGYTF.

The chain has TRBV5-4 and TRBJ1-5; D is possibly TRBD1 (6 bases). V dropped 0 bases and J dropped 1 base, with 8 bases sitting between them. The CDR3 spans 15 residues. Germline CDR1 reads SGHNT; CDR2 reads YYREEE (reference sequence). The CDR3 loop reads CASSLGGQSNQPQHF. Written as DNA, the CDR3 is TGTGCCAGCAGCTTGGGGGGGCAAAGCAATCAGCCCCAGCATTTT. Based on the CDR3 plus reference TRBV5-4 and TRBJ1-5, the full variable domain is ETGVTQSPTHLIKTRGQQVTLRCSSQSGHNTVSWYQQALGQGPQFIFQYYREEENGRGNFPPRFSGLQFPNYSSELNVNALELDDSALYLCASSLGGQSNQPQHFGDGTRLSIL.

The genes are TRBV29-1 and TRBJ1-1, with D uncertain. The CDR3 is 11 residues long. Germline loops: CDR1 SQVTM, CDR2 ANQGSEA. The ends were cut back, 8 bases at V and 7 bases at J, with 14 bases in the middle. CDR3 sequence (DNA): TGCAGCACCACTTCCGGTCGTGAAGCTTTCTTT. Translating gives CSTTSGREAFF.

The CDR3 loop is CASSRDREIGSNQPQHF. CDR3 coding DNA: TGTGCCAGCTCACGGGACAGGGAGATAGGGAGCAATCAGCCCCAGCATTTT. The chain carries TRBV18 and TRBJ1-5; 9 bases match TRBD1. V lost 4 bases to trimming and J lost 1 base; unmatched junction nucleotides: 8. The CDR3 covers 17 residues. Per the germline V gene, CDR1 is KGHSH and CDR2 is LQKENI.

CDR3 sequence reads: CASRAGFNMNTEAFF. The CDR3 bases are TGTGCCAGCAGAGCGGGGTTCAACATGAACACTGAAGCTTTCTTT. This chain connects TRBV28 to TRBJ1-1, with unresolved D. The germline CDR1 and CDR2 sequences are MDHEN and SYDVKM. This CDR3 region has 15 residues. Between the trimmed V and J ends, which lost 6 bases and 0 bases, there was a span of 14 bases.

The chain uses TRBV5-1 and TRBJ1-4; 8 bases are a match to TRBD1. The CDR3 is made up of 16 amino acids. V was pared by 4 bases and J by 3 bases, with 8 bases of the junction left unmatched. The V gene's germline CDR1 is SGHRS and CDR2 YFSETQ. The CDR3 DNA reads TGCGCCAGCAGCATACTAGGACAGGGCGCTAATGAAAAACTGTTTTTT. It yields the protein CASSILGQGANEKLFF.

This clone turned up a few times. The V gene is TRBV10-3, the J gene TRBJ2-7, with D uncertain. The germline CDR1 and CDR2 sequences are ENHRY and SYGVKD. Trimming left V 5 bases short and J 0 bases short, with 5 bases between. The CDR3 is 12 residues long. The CDR3 loop is CAISTDSYEQYF. The CDR3 DNA sequence: TGTGCCATCAGTACAGACTCCTACGAGCAGTACTTC.

The chain combines TRBV19 with TRBJ1-4, with D maybe TRBD1 (5 bases). Germline values: CDR1 LNHDA, CDR2 SQIVND (reference sequence). This CDR3 is 13 amino acids long. V gave up 3 bases and J gave up 8 bases, with 10 bases separating them. Written as DNA, the CDR3 is TGTGCCAGTAGTATGGGGCAGACAGAAAAACTGTTTTTT. This codes for CASSMGQTEKLFF.